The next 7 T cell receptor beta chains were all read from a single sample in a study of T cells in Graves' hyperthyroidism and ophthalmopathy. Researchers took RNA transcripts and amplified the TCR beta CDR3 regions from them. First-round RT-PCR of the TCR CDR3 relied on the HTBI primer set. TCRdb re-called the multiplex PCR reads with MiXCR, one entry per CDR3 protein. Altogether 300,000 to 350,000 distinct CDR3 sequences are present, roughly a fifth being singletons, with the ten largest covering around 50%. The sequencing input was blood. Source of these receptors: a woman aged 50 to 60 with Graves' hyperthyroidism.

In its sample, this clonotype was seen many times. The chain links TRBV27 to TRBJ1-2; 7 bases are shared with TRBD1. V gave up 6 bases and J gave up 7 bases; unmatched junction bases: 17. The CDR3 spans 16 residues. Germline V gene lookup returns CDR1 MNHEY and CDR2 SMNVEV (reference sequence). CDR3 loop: CASSHRQGRQSGGYTF. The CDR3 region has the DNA TGTGCCAGCAGCCATAGACAGGGTCGTCAGTCGGGTGGCTACACCTTC.

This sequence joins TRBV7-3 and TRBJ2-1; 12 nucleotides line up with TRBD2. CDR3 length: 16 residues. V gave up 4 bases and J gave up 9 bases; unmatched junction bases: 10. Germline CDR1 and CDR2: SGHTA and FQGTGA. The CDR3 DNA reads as TGTGCCAGCAGCTGCCTTCTAGCTAGCGGGAGGGTTGAGCAGTTCTTC. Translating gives CASSCLLASGRVEQFF.

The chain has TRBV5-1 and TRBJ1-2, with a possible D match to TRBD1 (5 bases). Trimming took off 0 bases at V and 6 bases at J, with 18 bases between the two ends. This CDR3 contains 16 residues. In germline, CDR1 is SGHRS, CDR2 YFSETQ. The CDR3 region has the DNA TGCGCCAGCAGCTTGGGGGGGACTCAACCCTGGGATGGCTACACCTTC. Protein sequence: CASSLGGTQPWDGYTF.

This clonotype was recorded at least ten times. CDR3 nucleotides: TGTGCCATCAGTGAACGAAAAACGAATGAAAAACTGTTTTTT. This codes for CAISERKTNEKLFF. The gene calls are TRBV10-3 and TRBJ1-4, with no clear D. V lost 3 bases and J 5 bases, leaving 10 bases between the germline ends. From germline, CDR1 is ENHRY and CDR2 SYGVKD. This CDR3 is built from 14 residues.

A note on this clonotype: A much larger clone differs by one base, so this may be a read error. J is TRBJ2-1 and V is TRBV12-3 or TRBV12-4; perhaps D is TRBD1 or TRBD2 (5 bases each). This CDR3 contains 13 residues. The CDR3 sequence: CASIRDADNEQSF. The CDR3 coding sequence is TGTGCCAGCATCCGGGACGCCGACAATGAGCAGTCCTTC.

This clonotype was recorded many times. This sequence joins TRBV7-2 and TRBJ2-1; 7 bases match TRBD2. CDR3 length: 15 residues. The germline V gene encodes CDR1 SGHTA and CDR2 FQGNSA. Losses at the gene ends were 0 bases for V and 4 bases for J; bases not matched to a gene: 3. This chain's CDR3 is CASSLASGLYNEQFF. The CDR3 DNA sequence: TGTGCCAGCAGCTTAGCTAGCGGGCTTTACAATGAGCAGTTCTTC.

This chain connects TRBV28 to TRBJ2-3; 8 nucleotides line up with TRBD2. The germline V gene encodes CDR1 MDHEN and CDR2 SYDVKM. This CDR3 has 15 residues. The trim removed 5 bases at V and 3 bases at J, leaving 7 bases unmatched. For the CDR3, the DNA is TGTGCCAGCAGTACGACTAGCGAGGGAACAGATACGCAGTATTTT. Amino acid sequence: CASSTTSEGTDTQYF.